These T cell receptor beta chains were read from a single sample in a study of T cell responses to AZD1222 COVID-19 vaccine. Sequencing was performed with immunoSEQ multiplex PCR; in TCRdb, only in-frame clones are kept and a portion is missing. The data contain around 130,000 clones, 85% to 90% of them singletons. The specimen was peripheral blood, collected on day 0 of AZD1222 vaccination. These receptor sequences come from an adult in good health. The CDR3 runs from the conserved cysteine through the conserved F or W. D genes are given only for firm matches. The listing skips clone size in some rows; elsewhere it reads once, few, many or a size class.

V gene: TRBV28
J gene: TRBJ1-2
D gene: TRBD1
clone size: NA
CDR3 protein: CASRRTGARGYTF
CDR3 DNA: TGTGCCAGCAGGCGGACAGGGGCAAGGGGCTACACCTTC

V gene: TRBV12-5
J gene: TRBJ1-2
D gene: NA
clone size: NA
CDR3 protein: CASGLTQRGGYTF
CDR3 DNA: TGTGCTAGTGGACTCACACAAAGGGGAGGCTACACCTTC

V gene: TRBV29-1
J gene: TRBJ1-3
D gene: NA
clone size: NA
CDR3 protein: CSADSQSSGNTIYF
CDR3 DNA: TGCAGCGCGGACAGTCAGAGCTCTGGAAACACCATATATTTT

V gene: TRBV12-3/TRBV12-4
J gene: TRBJ2-4
D gene: NA
clone size: NA
CDR3 protein: CASSPGENIQYF
CDR3 DNA: TGTGCCAGCAGTCCCGGAGAAAACATTCAGTACTTC

V gene: TRBV7-3
J gene: TRBJ2-5
D gene: NA
clone size: NA
CDR3 protein: CASSLDSNQETQYF
CDR3 DNA: TGTGCCAGCAGCTTAGATTCTAACCAAGAGACCCAGTACTTC

V gene: TRBV6-1
J gene: TRBJ2-1
D gene: NA
clone size: NA
CDR3 protein: CASSDSAYNEQFF
CDR3 DNA: TGTGCCAGCAGTGATTCGGCTTACAATGAGCAGTTCTTC

V gene: TRBV27
J gene: TRBJ2-2
D gene: NA
clone size: once
CDR3 protein: CASSYQGRGGELFF
CDR3 DNA: TGTGCCAGCAGTTACCAGGGACGGGGCGGGGAGCTGTTTTTT

V gene: TRBV15
J gene: TRBJ2-3
D gene: NA
clone size: NA
CDR3 protein: CATSSLGMGTTDTQYF
CDR3 DNA: TGTGCCACCAGCAGTCTCGGGATGGGAACCACAGATACGCAGTATTTT

V gene: TRBV21-1
J gene: TRBJ2-1
D gene: NA
clone size: NA
CDR3 protein: CASSNGVFAHDEQFF
CDR3 DNA: TGTGCCAGCAGCAACGGGGTTTTTGCACACGATGAGCAGTTCTTC

V gene: TRBV5-6
J gene: TRBJ1-5
D gene: NA
clone size: once
CDR3 protein: CASSSRVLWGSNQPQHF
CDR3 DNA: TGTGCCAGCAGCTCCAGGGTATTGTGGGGTAGCAATCAGCCCCAGCATTTT

V gene: TRBV9
J gene: TRBJ1-3
D gene: TRBD1
clone size: NA
CDR3 protein: CASSERGTDGNTIYF
CDR3 DNA: TGTGCCAGCAGCGAACGTGGGACAGATGGAAACACCATATATTTT

V gene: TRBV14
J gene: TRBJ2-7
D gene: NA
clone size: NA
CDR3 protein: CASSQNRDSYEQYF
CDR3 DNA: TGTGCCAGCAGCCAAAACAGGGATTCCTACGAGCAGTACTTC

V gene: TRBV24-1
J gene: TRBJ2-5
D gene: TRBD1
clone size: NA
CDR3 protein: CATSDSTGGRQETQYF
CDR3 DNA: TGTGCCACCAGTGACTCGACAGGGGGCCGCCAAGAGACCCAGTACTTC

V gene: TRBV28
J gene: TRBJ2-1
D gene: NA
clone size: NA
CDR3 protein: CASSLQGSVVNEQFF
CDR3 DNA: TGTGCCAGCAGCTTGCAGGGTTCGGTCGTCAATGAGCAGTTCTTC

V gene: TRBV7-3
J gene: TRBJ2-1
D gene: TRBD2
clone size: NA
CDR3 protein: CASSSHPSGSYNEQFF
CDR3 DNA: TGTGCCAGCAGCTCCCACCCTAGCGGCTCCTACAATGAGCAGTTCTTC

V gene: TRBV3-1/TRBV3-2
J gene: TRBJ2-2
D gene: NA
clone size: NA
CDR3 protein: CASSSLTQANTGELFF
CDR3 DNA: TGTGCCAGCAGCTCTTTAACACAGGCGAACACCGGGGAGCTGTTTTTT

V gene: TRBV7-2
J gene: TRBJ2-1
D gene: NA
clone size: NA
CDR3 protein: CASSWDWYNEQFF
CDR3 DNA: TGTGCCAGCAGTTGGGACTGGTACAATGAGCAGTTCTTC

V gene: TRBV3-1/TRBV3-2
J gene: TRBJ1-1
D gene: NA
clone size: NA
CDR3 protein: CASSPALTGNTEAFF
CDR3 DNA: TGTGCCAGCAGCCCAGCCCTAACCGGGAACACTGAAGCTTTCTTT

V gene: TRBV10-3
J gene: TRBJ1-3
D gene: NA
clone size: NA
CDR3 protein: CAALDGNTIYF
CDR3 DNA: TGTGCCGCCCTTGATGGAAACACCATATATTTT

V gene: TRBV7-9
J gene: TRBJ2-1
D gene: TRBD1
clone size: NA
CDR3 protein: CASSPEGQGLGNEQFF
CDR3 DNA: TGTGCCAGCAGCCCAGAAGGACAGGGTTTGGGCAATGAGCAGTTCTTC

V gene: TRBV6-5
J gene: TRBJ2-7
D gene: TRBD1
clone size: NA
CDR3 protein: CASSRPGQGLYEQYF
CDR3 DNA: TGTGCCAGCAGTAGACCGGGACAGGGCCTTTACGAGCAGTACTTC

V gene: TRBV5-1
J gene: TRBJ1-1
D gene: NA
clone size: NA
CDR3 protein: CASSLAGRSEAFF
CDR3 DNA: TGCGCCAGCAGCTTGGCCGGGAGATCTGAAGCTTTCTTT

V gene: TRBV25-1
J gene: TRBJ1-6
D gene: NA
clone size: NA
CDR3 protein: CASSELGGNSPLHF
CDR3 DNA: TGTGCCAGCAGTGAATTGGGGGGAAATTCACCCCTCCACTTT

V gene: TRBV7-2
J gene: TRBJ2-1
D gene: TRBD1
clone size: NA
CDR3 protein: CASSLGTGWEQFF
CDR3 DNA: TGTGCCAGCAGCTTGGGGACAGGGTGGGAGCAGTTCTTC

V gene: TRBV6-2/TRBV6-3
J gene: TRBJ1-2
D gene: NA
clone size: NA
CDR3 protein: CASSHQGRLPYGYTF
CDR3 DNA: TGTGCCAGCAGTCATCAGGGCAGGCTTCCCTATGGCTACACCTTC

V gene: TRBV4-1
J gene: TRBJ1-2
D gene: NA
clone size: few
CDR3 protein: CASSQGGTGKGYGYTF
CDR3 DNA: TGCGCCAGCAGCCAAGGGGGAACAGGCAAAGGCTATGGCTACACCTTC

V gene: TRBV7-2
J gene: TRBJ2-1
D gene: NA
clone size: NA
CDR3 protein: CASSKDSYNEQFF
CDR3 DNA: TGTGCCAGCAGCAAGGACAGTTACAATGAGCAGTTCTTC

V gene: TRBV4-2
J gene: TRBJ1-1
D gene: TRBD1
clone size: NA
CDR3 protein: CASSPEDRGNTEAFF
CDR3 DNA: TGTGCCAGCAGCCCAGAGGACAGGGGGAACACTGAAGCTTTCTTT

V gene: TRBV14
J gene: TRBJ1-3
D gene: NA
clone size: few
CDR3 protein: CASRPSSGNTIYF
CDR3 DNA: TGTGCCAGCAGACCAAGCTCTGGAAACACCATATATTTT

V gene: TRBV5-4
J gene: TRBJ1-4
D gene: TRBD1
clone size: NA
CDR3 protein: CASSSQGAPSEKLFF
CDR3 DNA: TGTGCCAGCAGCTCTCAGGGGGCCCCGTCTGAAAAACTGTTTTTT

V gene: TRBV7-3
J gene: TRBJ2-5
D gene: NA
clone size: NA
CDR3 protein: CASSLRSGETQYF
CDR3 DNA: TGTGCCAGCAGCTTAAGGTCAGGGGAGACCCAGTACTTC